The table lists the clone carrying this T cell receptor beta chain with a few counts. As yet, its antigen is unknown. The sample comes from a study of T-cell memory formation after mild COVID-19. The wider study: Clustering of TCRs was largely donor specific.

One entry per CDR3 protein, called by TCRdb with MiXCR from the 5' RACE reads. Among approximately 290,000 distinct CDR3 sequences, approximately 15% were seen once, and the ten largest hold approximately 23%. General study findings and limits: Among clones contracting day 15 to 85, CD4/CD8 was balanced, whereas later expanders leaned CD4+. Mainly in CM and EM were contracting CD4+ clones; CD8+ were in EMRA. What remained unconfirmed was the SARS-CoV-2 specificity of second-wave clones peaking on day 37.

V lost 3 bases and J 8 bases, leaving 16 bases between the germline ends. The CDR3 runs 14 residues. This clonotype originated in a man younger than 35 who had mild COVID-19 (a few samples of this study predate the infection). Cell type and time point are not known. The rearrangement joins TRBV12-3 or TRBV12-4 to TRBJ1-2, with D possibly being TRBD1 (6 bases). Sequencing used PBMCs or a T cell subset sorted from them (not recorded which). The CDR3 sequence: CASSFGGGLGGYTF. The CDR3 DNA follows: TGTGCCAGCAGTTTCGGGGGGGGCTTAGGCGGCTACACCTTC.